This entry lists 21 T cell receptor beta chains sequenced from one sample in a study of cytomegalovirus exposure and HLA in healthy donors. The primer mix had 60 Vbeta and 13 Jbeta primers. The protocol was immunoSEQ multiplex PCR, while the TCRdb copy is restricted to in-frame clones and leaves out a portion. The data show over 90,000 clones, and the top ten clones hold 3.5%. What was sequenced was PBMCs. The receptors here all came from a man aged 35-49 years in good health and CMV-seronegative.

CDR3 bases: TGTGCCAGCAGCCCAAAAGGGGGCCCCTCTTACGAGCAGTACTTC. Its translation is CASSPKGGPSYEQYF. The chain is built from TRBV9 and TRBJ2-7; 7 bases line up with TRBD1. The trim removed 4 bases at V and 4 bases at J, leaving 11 bases unmatched. Germline-derived CDR1 and CDR2 are SGDLS and YYNGEE. This CDR3 has 15 amino acids.

The chain uses TRBV29-1 and TRBJ1-2; no clear D gene. Germline-derived CDR1 and CDR2 are SQVTM and ANQGSEA. The V end lost 4 bases, the J end lost 4 bases, and 13 bases lay between the germline ends. The CDR3 has 13 amino acids. The DNA of the CDR3 is TGCAGCGTTGGGGGAGGGCAGGCCTATGGCTACACCTTC. It yields the protein CSVGGGQAYGYTF.

The V gene is TRBV5-4, the J gene TRBJ2-3, with 7 bases matching TRBD2. This CDR3 comprises 16 residues. V lost 3 bases and J lost 1; bases outside the gene matches: 8. CDR1 is SGHNT and CDR2 is YYREEE in the germline V gene (reference sequence). CDR3 amino acids: CASSWLKSGGTDTQYF. CDR3 DNA sequence: TGTGCCAGCAGCTGGCTAAAAAGCGGGGGCACAGATACGCAGTATTTT.

The V gene is TRBV6-5, the J gene TRBJ2-3; TRBD1 matches at 8 bases. After removal of 6 bases from V and 9 bases from J, the junction contained 5 bases not matched to a gene. There are 12 residues in the CDR3. Germline values: CDR1 MNHEY, CDR2 SVGAGI. The CDR3 DNA reads as TGTGCCAGCAGGTCGGACAGGGTCACGCAGTATTTT. As protein: CASRSDRVTQYF.

The CDR3 is CASRLLQGSSTEAFF. CDR3 in DNA: TGTGCCAGTAGACTTCTCCAGGGGTCGAGCACTGAAGCTTTCTTT. V is TRBV19 and J is TRBJ1-1, with a tentative D call TRBD1 (6 bases). Germline V gene data show CDR1 as LNHDA and CDR2 as SQIVND (reference sequence). The V end lost 6 bases, the J end lost 4 bases, and 18 bases lay between the germline ends. The CDR3 covers 15 residues.

The CDR3 bases are TGCGCCAGCAGCTTCCCGAAAAGCGGGGGGGGTAATGAGCAGTTCTTC. This gives the protein CASSFPKSGGGNEQFF. The rearrangement joins TRBV5-1 to TRBJ2-1, with 10 nucleotides matching TRBD2. Germline trimming cut 2 bases from V and 7 bases from J; bases unmatched to any gene: 9. The CDR3 has 16 amino acids. CDR1 is SGHRS and CDR2 is YFSETQ in the germline V gene.

V gene TRBV7-2 combines with J gene TRBJ1-5, with TRBD1 as a possible D gene (6 bases). Germline V gene data show CDR1 as SGHTA and CDR2 as FQGNSA. The CDR3 extends over 15 amino acids. Trimming shortened V by 5 bases and J by 7 bases, and 18 bases separated the two germline ends. CDR3 sequence (DNA): TGTGCCAGCAGCCCGGATATTACAGGGTCCCAGCCCCAGCATTTT. Its translation: CASSPDITGSQPQHF.

J is TRBJ2-7 and V is TRBV27; possibly TRBD2 for D (6 bases). The CDR3 extends over 14 amino acids. Trimming shortened V by 6 bases and J by 4 bases, and 16 bases separated the two germline ends. The germline gives CDR1 MNHEY, CDR2 SMNVEV (reference sequence). The CDR3 region has the DNA TGTGCCAGCAGAGGGGAGGCCCAGGTTTACGAGCAGTACTTC. Translating it yields CASRGEAQVYEQYF.

V is TRBV7-6 and J is TRBJ1-4, with a possible D match to TRBD1 (5 bases). CDR1 is SGHVS, CDR2 FNYEAQ, per germline. The CDR3 loop spans 15 amino acids. V was pared by 0 bases and J by 4 bases, with 9 bases between. As DNA, the CDR3 is TGTGCCAGCAGCTTAGCGGGGGGGATTAATGAAAAACTGTTTTTT. It yields the protein CASSLAGGINEKLFF.

The V call is TRBV9, the J call TRBJ1-4; TRBD1 is a possible D gene (6 bases). The CDR3 spans 14 residues. Germline assignment: CDR1 SGDLS and CDR2 YYNGEE. V lost 0 bases and J lost 7, with 10 bases in between. The CDR3 loop is CASSVGRGGEKLFF. CDR3 DNA sequence: TGTGCCAGCAGCGTAGGACGAGGGGGTGAAAAACTGTTTTTT.

V usage is TRBV9 and J usage is TRBJ2-5; 7 bases are a match to TRBD2. The V segment lost 0 bases and the J segment 6 bases; nucleotides outside the gene matches: 11. Germline CDR1 is SGDLS and CDR2 is YYNGEE. CDR3 size: 16 residues. CDR3 protein: CASSVARTSGEKTQYF. DNA of the CDR3: TGTGCCAGCAGCGTAGCCCGGACTAGTGGTGAGAAGACCCAGTACTTC.

The chain has TRBV7-2 and TRBJ1-2; 7 bases are shared with TRBD1. The CDR3 spans 13 residues. Germline values: CDR1 SGHTA, CDR2 FQGNSA. With V trimmed by 5 bases and J by 8 bases, 8 bases remained unmatched. The CDR3 nucleotides are TGTGCCAGCAGCCCTGACAGGGTAAAGGGCTACACCTTC. It translates to CASSPDRVKGYTF.

DNA of the CDR3: TGTGCCAGCGGGGGGGGGATCAATCAGCCCCAGCATTTT. Translation: CASGGGINQPQHF. The J gene is TRBJ1-5, the V gene TRBV7-6; tentative D call: TRBD1 (5 bases). There are 13 residues in the CDR3. V was clipped by 8 bases and J by 3 bases, with 11 bases between them. Germline lookup yields CDR1 SGHVS and CDR2 FNYEAQ.

The V and J genes are TRBV6-5 and TRBJ2-7; no clear D. The CDR3 length is 13 residues. V lost 2 bases to trimming and J lost 3 bases, with 8 bases between them. Germline CDR1 is MNHEY and CDR2 is SVGAGI. CDR3 DNA sequence: TGTGCCAGCAGTTACGATAACAGCTACGAGCAGTACTTC. Translation: CASSYDNSYEQYF.

This chain connects TRBV9 to TRBJ1-2, with 7 nucleotides matching TRBD1. The V gene end was trimmed by 4 bases and the J gene end by 5 bases; junction bases not matched to a gene: 11. Germline CDR1 reads SGDLS; CDR2 reads YYNGEE. The CDR3 covers 15 residues. CDR3 protein: CASSPSLTGLYGYTF. CDR3 coding DNA: TGTGCCAGCAGCCCATCCTTGACAGGGTTGTATGGCTACACCTTC.

The V call is TRBV19, the J call TRBJ2-7, with TRBD1 matching 8 bases. V lost 9 bases, J lost 6 bases, and 7 bases stayed unmatched. Germline V lookup: CDR1 LNHDA, CDR2 SQIVND (reference sequence). There are 12 residues in the CDR3. The DNA of the CDR3 is TGTGCCAGCCACGGACAGGGAGGCGAGCAGTACTTC. Amino acid sequence: CASHGQGGEQYF.

The chain combines TRBV5-1 with TRBJ2-2; possible D gene TRBD2, 7 bases. The ends were cut back, 6 bases at V and 2 bases at J, with 20 bases in the middle. The CDR3 runs to 17 residues. Germline V gives CDR1 SGHRS, CDR2 YFSETQ. The CDR3 DNA sequence: TGCGCCAGCAAACAACAGGGACTACAGATAAACACCGGGGAGCTGTTTTTT. Translating gives CASKQQGLQINTGELFF.

The chain has TRBV13 and TRBJ2-3, with D possibly TRBD2 on 5 matching bases. The V gene's germline CDR1 is PRHDT and CDR2 FYEKMQ (reference sequence). Trimming stripped 6 bases from V and 0 bases from J, with 10 bases between. The CDR3 has 14 residues. CDR3 loop: CASREGTSTDTQYF. CDR3 nucleotide sequence: TGTGCCAGCAGAGAGGGTACTAGCACAGATACGCAGTATTTT.

The genes are TRBV19 and TRBJ2-7, with 9 bases aligning to TRBD2. The CDR3 runs to 15 residues. Germline CDR1 is LNHDA and CDR2 is SQIVND (reference sequence). V was clipped by 5 bases and J by 4 bases; unmatched bases: 9. CDR3 amino acids: CASSAYSGRPYEQYF. CDR3 nucleotides: TGTGCCAGTAGTGCCTATAGCGGGAGACCATACGAGCAGTACTTC.

This rearrangement joins TRBV5-1 to TRBJ1-1, with D unresolved. In germline, CDR1 is SGHRS, CDR2 YFSETQ. The CDR3 totals 14 residues. Trimming removed 1 base from V and 2 bases from J, with 9 bases in between. The CDR3 bases are TGCGCCAGCAGCTTGTTCCCAGGAAACACTGAAGCTTTCTTT. As protein: CASSLFPGNTEAFF.

The chain couples TRBV15 to TRBJ2-5; 7 bases map to TRBD1. Trimming removed 1 base from V and 5 bases from J; junction bases left unmatched: 10. CDR1 LNHNV and CDR2 YYDKDF come from the germline V gene (reference sequence). The CDR3 runs 16 residues. The CDR3 loop is CATSRGHRGALETQYF. CDR3 nucleotide sequence: TGTGCCACCAGCAGAGGGCACAGGGGAGCGCTGGAGACCCAGTACTTC.